The clone carrying this T cell receptor beta chain was detected a few times. No antigen is known for it. TCRdb itself ran the RT-PCR reads through MiXCR, one entry per CDR3 protein. The data hold 650,000 to 800,000 distinct CDR3 sequences, with about 18% observed a single time. These data belong to a study of response to subunit inactivated influenza vaccine. Study results and limitations: Few new T cells, the authors suggested, are recruited by each seasonal influenza vaccination.

Germline V lookup: CDR1 DFQATT, CDR2 SNEGSKA (reference sequence). The length of the CDR3 is 12 residues. The sample here was PBMCs from blood, taken more than 4 days after vaccination. The receptor comes from a man between 45 and 60 years old who received an inactivated influenza vaccine. The chain is built from TRBV20-1 and TRBJ2-7; the match to TRBD1 covers 10 bases. CDR3 sequence: CSWGTGEYEQYF. CDR3 DNA sequence: TGCTCGTGGGGGACAGGGGAGTACGAGCAGTACTTC.